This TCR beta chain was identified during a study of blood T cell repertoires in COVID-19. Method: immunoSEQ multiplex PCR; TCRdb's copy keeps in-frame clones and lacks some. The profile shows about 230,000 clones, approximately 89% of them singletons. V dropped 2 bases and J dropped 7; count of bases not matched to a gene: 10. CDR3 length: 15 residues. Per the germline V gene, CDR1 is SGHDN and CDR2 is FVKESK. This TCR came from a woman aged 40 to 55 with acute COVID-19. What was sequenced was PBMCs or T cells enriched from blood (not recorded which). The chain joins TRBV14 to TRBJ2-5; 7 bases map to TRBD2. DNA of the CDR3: TGTGCCAGCAGCCAACCGGGACTACCCATGCGGACCCAGTACTTC. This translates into CASSQPGLPMRTQYF.